These 25 T cell receptor beta chains share one sample of origin, sequenced in a study of blood T cell repertoires in COVID-19. Data came from immunoSEQ multiplex PCR; TCRdb stores just in-frame clones and leaves some out. The sample consists of approximately 250,000 clones, around 86% of them appearing once. Sequenced material: peripheral blood. The receptors here all came from a man younger than 35 with active or convalescent COVID-19.

The CDR3, as DNA: TGTGCCAGTAGTTTGCCGACTAGCGGGGGGAGAGGGACCCAGTACTTC. It specifies CASSLPTSGGRGTQYF. The chain employs TRBV19 and TRBJ2-5; TRBD2 matches at 13 bases. The V and J ends lost 5 bases and 7 bases, in that order; junction bases with no gene match: 10. This CDR3 has 16 residues. Germline V gene lookup returns CDR1 LNHDA and CDR2 SQIVND (reference sequence).

The chain is built from TRBV13 and TRBJ2-7; TRBD1 matches at 8 bases. Germline V CDR1 and CDR2: PRHDT, FYEKMQ (reference sequence). The CDR3 has 16 amino acids. Trimming took 2 bases from V and 5 from J; bases not matched to a gene: 11. The CDR3 spells CASSLYLGQGVHEQYF. In DNA, the CDR3 is TGTGCCAGCAGCTTATACCTCGGACAGGGAGTACACGAGCAGTACTTC.

This chain uses TRBV7-9 with TRBJ1-2; TRBD1 might be the D (6 bases). Trimming shortened V by 0 bases and J by 4 bases, and 9 bases separated the two germline ends. The CDR3 has 14 residues. Germline CDR1 SEHNR, CDR2 FQNEAQ (reference sequence). In DNA form, the CDR3 reads TGTGCCAGCAGCTTAGCAGGGGGTGCCTATGGCTACACCTTC. This translates into CASSLAGGAYGYTF.

The J gene is TRBJ2-2, the V gene TRBV29-1, with a possible D match to TRBD2 (6 bases). The germline V gene has CDR1 SQVTM and CDR2 ANQGSEA. The CDR3 is 11 residues long. The ends were cut back, 6 bases at V and 7 bases at J, with 9 bases in the middle. The CDR3 sequence: CSVTSIGELFF. The DNA of the CDR3 is TGCAGCGTGACTAGTATCGGGGAGCTGTTTTTT.

This clone was counted once. V is TRBV11-2 and J is TRBJ2-7; D perhaps matches TRBD1 (7 bases). CDR1 is SGHAT, CDR2 FQNNGV, per germline. Trimming pared 1 base from V and 6 bases from J, leaving 13 bases between. The CDR3 loop spans 14 amino acids. CDR3 sequence: CASSLAGGLSEQYF. For the CDR3, the DNA is TGTGCCAGCAGCTTAGCAGGGGGGTTATCCGAGCAGTACTTC.

The chain carries TRBV27 and TRBJ2-3; 9 bases match TRBD2. This CDR3 region has 16 residues. The germline gives CDR1 MNHEY, CDR2 SMNVEV (reference sequence). Trimming at V came to 3 bases and at J to 0 bases, leaving 4 bases not matched to a gene. CDR3 DNA: TGTGCCAGCAGTTTGCAGCGGGGGGCGAGCACAGATACGCAGTATTTT. Translated, it gives CASSLQRGASTDTQYF.

This rearrangement joins TRBV20-1 to TRBJ2-7, with 8 bases lining up with TRBD2. V was clipped by 3 bases and J by 3 bases; unmatched bases: 7. The CDR3 consists of 14 residues. Germline lookup yields CDR1 DFQATT and CDR2 SNEGSKA (reference sequence). CDR3 in DNA: TGCAGTGCTAGTCCCGGGGGGGTGAGCTACGAGCAGTACTTC. This translates into CSASPGGVSYEQYF.

The rearrangement joins TRBV6-5 to TRBJ2-1, with 7 bases matching TRBD2. Unmatched junction bases numbered 9, after V lost 6 bases and J lost 10 bases. The germline V gene encodes CDR1 MNHEY and CDR2 SVGAGI. This CDR3 has 13 amino acids. CDR3 bases: TGTGCCAGCAGACTGCGACTGGGAGGGGAGCAGTTCTTC. It is translated as CASRLRLGGEQFF.

Note on this clone: This same CDR3 is encoded by further DNA sequences in the sample. The V and J genes are TRBV5-1 and TRBJ1-2; D unclear. Per germline, CDR1 SGHRS and CDR2 YFSETQ. The V gene lost 0 bases and the J gene lost 8 bases, with 8 bases spanning the gap. The CDR3 consists of 12 residues. CDR3 coding DNA: TGCGCCAGCAGCTTGGAAGGGAGCGGCTACACCTTC. Its protein is CASSLEGSGYTF.

The rearrangement links TRBV11-3 to TRBJ2-4; 11 nucleotides agree with TRBD1. The germline V gene has CDR1 SGHNT and CDR2 YENEEA. The V segment lost 3 bases and the J segment 9 bases; nucleotides outside the gene matches: 7. This CDR3 is built from 15 residues. CDR3 DNA sequence: TGTGCCAGCAGCTTCCGGACAGGGGGCATCGGCATTCAGTACTTC. Translated: CASSFRTGGIGIQYF.

The genes are TRBV5-5 and TRBJ2-5; D possibly corresponds to TRBD2 (6 bases). The V and J ends lost 0 bases and 0 bases respectively, with 12 bases between them. Looked up from germline, CDR1 is SGHKS and CDR2 is YYEKEE (reference sequence). The CDR3 is 16 amino acids. The CDR3 region has the DNA TGTGCCAGCAGCTTGGGTTTCGGGGACTACCAAGAGACCCAGTACTTC. It encodes CASSLGFGDYQETQYF.

The gene calls are TRBV30 and TRBJ1-5; TRBD1 agrees at 9 bases. V was clipped by 2 bases and J by 7 bases; unmatched bases: 6. Germline V gives CDR1 GTSNPN, CDR2 SVGIG (reference sequence). The CDR3 has 14 amino acids. Written as DNA, the CDR3 is TGTGCCTGGAGTCGCGGACAGGGGAGGCAGCCCCAGCATTTT. Translation gives CAWSRGQGRQPQHF.

The chain is built from TRBV7-6 and TRBJ1-3; the match to TRBD1 covers 9 bases. The ends lost 3 bases at V and 2 bases at J; junction bases unmatched: 2. CDR3 length equals 15 residues. CDR1 and CDR2 from the germline V gene are SGHVS and FNYEAQ. CDR3 sequence (DNA): TGTGCCAGCAGCTTGGGACAGGGAACTGGAAACACCATATATTTT. Its translation: CASSLGQGTGNTIYF.

CDR3 nucleotide sequence: TGTGCCAGCAAAGCCCGCCGGTCGTTCTATGGCTACACCTTC. Amino acids: CASKARRSFYGYTF. V is TRBV28 and J is TRBJ1-2; D uncertain. The CDR3 extends over 14 amino acids. Trimming removed 7 bases from V and 4 bases from J, with 16 bases in between. Germline-derived CDR1 and CDR2 are MDHEN and SYDVKM.

The chain combines TRBV12-5 with TRBJ2-7, with a weak D call TRBD1 (5 bases). CDR1 is LGHNT and CDR2 is FRNRAP in the germline V gene. CDR3 length: 20 residues. Trimming cost V 0 bases and J 0 bases, with 24 bases left between them. In DNA, the CDR3 is TGTGCTAGTGGTTTGGTACTTTCTGGGGCGGCTGGGCCCAGCTCCTACGAGCAGTACTTC. It specifies CASGLVLSGAAGPSSYEQYF.

This clone was picked up one time. The chain has TRBV5-5 and TRBJ1-1; TRBD1 is a possible D gene (6 bases). Germline V CDR1 and CDR2: SGHKS, YYEKEE (reference sequence). Trimming pared 4 bases from V and 2 bases from J, leaving 12 bases between. The CDR3 has 14 residues. The CDR3 nucleotides are TGTGCCAGCAGCAGGTGGGGGGGCAACACTGAAGCTTTCTTT. It specifies CASSRWGGNTEAFF.

The chain recombines TRBV27 with TRBJ2-5, with a tentative D call TRBD1 (5 bases). V lost 4 bases and J lost 11, with 14 bases in between. The CDR3 runs to 12 residues. Germline V gene sequence: CDR1 MNHEY, CDR2 SMNVEV (reference sequence). CDR3 sequence (DNA): TGTGCCAGCAGTTCCACACAGGTGGTGCAGTACTTC. Its protein is CASSSTQVVQYF.

CDR3 sequence: CSALREAEQYF. In DNA, the CDR3 is TGCAGTGCTCTCAGAGAGGCCGAGCAGTACTTC. The genes are TRBV20-1 and TRBJ2-7; D gene unclear. CDR3 size: 11 residues. The V gene's germline CDR1 is DFQATT and CDR2 SNEGSKA (reference sequence). V was clipped by 5 bases and J by 6 bases, with 11 bases between them.

The rearrangement joins TRBV7-3 to TRBJ2-2; possible D gene TRBD1, 6 bases. The germline gives CDR1 SGHTA, CDR2 FQGTGA. The V end lost 2 bases, the J end lost 4 bases, and 11 bases lay between the germline ends. The CDR3 has 15 residues. CDR3 sequence reads: CASSLGRGATGELFF. Written as DNA, the CDR3 is TGTGCCAGCAGCTTAGGCAGGGGAGCCACCGGGGAGCTGTTTTTT.

This chain links TRBV11-3 with TRBJ2-1; TRBD2 matches at 7 bases. The CDR3 loop spans 17 amino acids. The germline V gene has CDR1 SGHNT and CDR2 YENEEA. V was clipped by 0 bases and J by 4 bases; unmatched bases: 9. CDR3 loop: CASSLDHGGGRYNEQFF. In DNA form, the CDR3 reads TGTGCCAGCAGCTTAGATCACGGGGGAGGGCGATACAATGAGCAGTTCTTC.

This clone was observed once. The chain recombines TRBV9 with TRBJ1-2, with D hard to call. Trimming cost V 4 bases and J 4 bases, with 8 bases left between them. This CDR3 spans 12 amino acids. The germline gives CDR1 SGDLS, CDR2 YYNGEE. The CDR3 DNA reads as TGTGCCAGCAGCCGAGGATCCTATGGCTACACCTTC. Encoded protein: CASSRGSYGYTF.

The V call is TRBV24-1, the J call TRBJ1-1; D perhaps matches TRBD1 (6 bases). Germline CDR1 is KGHDR and CDR2 is SFDVKD. V lost 2 bases and J 10 bases, leaving 13 bases between the germline ends. The CDR3 is made up of 13 amino acids. CDR3 DNA: TGTGCCACCAGTGATTCTCAGGGGATTGGAGCTTTCTTT. This encodes CATSDSQGIGAFF.

The chain's CDR3 is CASTQDRVGTDTQYF. In nucleotides, the CDR3 is TGTGCCAGTACCCAGGACAGGGTCGGGACAGATACGCAGTATTTT. The V call is TRBV19, the J call TRBJ2-3; 8 bases agree with TRBD1. Germline lookup yields CDR1 LNHDA and CDR2 SQIVND (reference sequence). V shed 7 bases and J 3 bases; nucleotides not matched to a gene: 9. The CDR3 loop spans 15 amino acids.

The chain is built from TRBV11-2 and TRBJ1-2, with 8 bases matching TRBD1. CDR3 length: 15 residues. The J segment lost 8 bases and the V segment lost 0 bases, leaving 8 bases of the junction unmatched. Germline loops: CDR1 SGHAT, CDR2 FQNNGV. The CDR3 spells CASSLDGTGRDGYTF. CDR3 nucleotides: TGTGCCAGCAGCTTAGACGGGACAGGAAGAGACGGCTACACCTTC.

This clone appeared a single time. This rearrangement joins TRBV6-1 to TRBJ2-7; TRBD2 matches at 7 bases. Trimming took 1 base from V and 5 from J; bases not matched to a gene: 11. Looked up from germline, CDR1 is MNHNS and CDR2 is SASEGT. The CDR3 has 16 residues. In DNA, the CDR3 is TGTGCCAGCAGTGAAGGATGGGGGAGGGTAGGGGACGAGCAGTACTTC. Protein sequence: CASSEGWGRVGDEQYF.